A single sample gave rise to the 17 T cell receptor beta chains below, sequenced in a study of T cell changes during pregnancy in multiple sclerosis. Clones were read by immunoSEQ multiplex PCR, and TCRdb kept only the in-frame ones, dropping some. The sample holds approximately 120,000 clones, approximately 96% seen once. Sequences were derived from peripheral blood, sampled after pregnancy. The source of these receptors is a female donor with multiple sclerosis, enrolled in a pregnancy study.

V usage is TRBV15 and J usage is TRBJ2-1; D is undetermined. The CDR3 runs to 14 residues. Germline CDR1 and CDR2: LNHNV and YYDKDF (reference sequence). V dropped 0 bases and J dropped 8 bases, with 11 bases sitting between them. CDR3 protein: CATSRDAASDEQFF. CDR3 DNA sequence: TGTGCCACCAGCAGAGACGCGGCTTCGGATGAGCAGTTCTTC. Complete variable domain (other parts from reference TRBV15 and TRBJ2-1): DAMVIQNPRYQVTQFGKPVTLSCSQTLNHNVMYWYQQKSSQAPKLLFHYYDKDFNNEADTPDNFQSRRPNTSFCFLDIRSPGLGDTAMYLCATSRDAASDEQFFGPGTRLTVL.

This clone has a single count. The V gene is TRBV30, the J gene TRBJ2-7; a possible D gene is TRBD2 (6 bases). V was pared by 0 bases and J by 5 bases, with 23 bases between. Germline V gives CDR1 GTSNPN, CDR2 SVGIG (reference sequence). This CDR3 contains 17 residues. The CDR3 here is CAWSVFGSGILRDEQYF. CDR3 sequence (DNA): TGTGCCTGGAGTGTATTTGGTAGCGGCATCCTTAGGGACGAGCAGTACTTC.

The CDR3 is CASSPSPLVPPYEQYF. CDR3 DNA: TGTGCCAGCAGCCCCAGCCCCCTAGTTCCCCCGTACGAGCAGTACTTC. V usage is TRBV7-9 and J usage is TRBJ2-7, with no clear D. V was shortened by 5 bases and J by 4 bases, with 21 bases between the two germline ends. This CDR3 is 16 amino acids long. Germline lookup yields CDR1 SEHNR and CDR2 FQNEAQ (reference sequence).

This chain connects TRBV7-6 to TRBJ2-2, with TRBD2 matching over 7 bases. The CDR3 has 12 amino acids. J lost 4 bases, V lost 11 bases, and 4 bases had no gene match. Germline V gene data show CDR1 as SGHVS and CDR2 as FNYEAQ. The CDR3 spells CAGGRPTGELFF. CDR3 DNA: TGTGCCGGCGGGAGACCCACCGGGGAGCTGTTTTTT. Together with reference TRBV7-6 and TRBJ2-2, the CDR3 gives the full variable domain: GAGVSQSPRYKVTKRGQDVALRCDPISGHVSLYWYRQALGQGPEFLTYFNYEAQQDKSGLPNDRFSAERPEGSISTLTIQRTEQRDSAMYRCAGGRPTGELFFGEGSRLTVL.

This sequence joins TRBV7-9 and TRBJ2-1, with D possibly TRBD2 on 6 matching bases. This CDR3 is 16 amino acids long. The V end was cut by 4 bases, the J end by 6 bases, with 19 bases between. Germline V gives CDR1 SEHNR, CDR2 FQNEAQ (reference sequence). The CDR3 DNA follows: TGTGCCAGCAGCTGGGGCCGGGACTTTAATCTCAATGAGCAGTTCTTC. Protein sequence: CASSWGRDFNLNEQFF.

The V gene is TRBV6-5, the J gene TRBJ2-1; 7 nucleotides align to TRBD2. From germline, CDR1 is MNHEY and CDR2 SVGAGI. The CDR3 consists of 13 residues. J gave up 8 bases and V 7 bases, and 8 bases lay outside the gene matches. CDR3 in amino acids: CASMRGGSYEQFF. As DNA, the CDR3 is TGTGCCAGCATGAGAGGCGGGAGCTATGAGCAGTTCTTC.

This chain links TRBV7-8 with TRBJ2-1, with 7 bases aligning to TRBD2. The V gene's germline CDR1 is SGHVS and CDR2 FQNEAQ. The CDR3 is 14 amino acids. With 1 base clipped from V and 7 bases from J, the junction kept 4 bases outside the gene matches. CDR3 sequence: CASSLGLAGNEQFF. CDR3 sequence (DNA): TGTGCCAGCAGCTTAGGACTAGCAGGGAATGAGCAGTTCTTC.

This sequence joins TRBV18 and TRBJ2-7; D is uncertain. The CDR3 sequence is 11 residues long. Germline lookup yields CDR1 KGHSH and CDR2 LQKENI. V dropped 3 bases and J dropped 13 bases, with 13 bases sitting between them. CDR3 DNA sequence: TGTGCCAGCTCACCCTCTCAAGCCCTCTACTTC. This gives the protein CASSPSQALYF.

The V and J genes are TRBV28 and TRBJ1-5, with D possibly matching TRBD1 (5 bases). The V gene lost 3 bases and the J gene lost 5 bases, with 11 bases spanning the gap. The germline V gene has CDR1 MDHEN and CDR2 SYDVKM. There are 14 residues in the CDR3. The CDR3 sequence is CASSFTGHDQPQHF. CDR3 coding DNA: TGTGCCAGCAGTTTTACAGGCCACGATCAGCCCCAGCATTTT.

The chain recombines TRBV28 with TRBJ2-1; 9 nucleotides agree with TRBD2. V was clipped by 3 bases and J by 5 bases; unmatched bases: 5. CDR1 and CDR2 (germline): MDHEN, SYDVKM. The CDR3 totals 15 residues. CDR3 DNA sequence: TGTGCCAGCAGTTTTCTAGCGGGATTACACAATGAGCAGTTCTTC. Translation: CASSFLAGLHNEQFF.

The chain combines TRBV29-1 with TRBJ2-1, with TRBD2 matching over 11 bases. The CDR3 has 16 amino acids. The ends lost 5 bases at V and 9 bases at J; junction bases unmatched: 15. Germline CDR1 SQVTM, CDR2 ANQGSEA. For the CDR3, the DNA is TGCAGCGTTTCTCCTCGGAGGACTAGCGGGTCCGGTGAGCAGTTCTTC. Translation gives CSVSPRRTSGSGEQFF.

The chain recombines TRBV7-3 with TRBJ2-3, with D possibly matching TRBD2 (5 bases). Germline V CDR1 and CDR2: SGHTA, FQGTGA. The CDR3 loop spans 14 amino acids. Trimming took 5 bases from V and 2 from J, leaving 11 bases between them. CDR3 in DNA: TGTGCCAGCAGCCGCGGACTGGCCACAGATACGCAGTATTTT. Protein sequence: CASSRGLATDTQYF.

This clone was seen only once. CDR3 sequence: CSVTSGGYEQYF. The DNA for the CDR3 is TGCAGCGTCACTAGCGGGGGCTACGAGCAGTACTTC. The rearrangement uses TRBV29-1 and TRBJ2-7; TRBD2 matches 11 bases. Germline V CDR1 and CDR2: SQVTM, ANQGSEA. Trimming cost V 6 bases and J 3 bases; bases outside gene matches: 1. This CDR3 is built from 12 residues.

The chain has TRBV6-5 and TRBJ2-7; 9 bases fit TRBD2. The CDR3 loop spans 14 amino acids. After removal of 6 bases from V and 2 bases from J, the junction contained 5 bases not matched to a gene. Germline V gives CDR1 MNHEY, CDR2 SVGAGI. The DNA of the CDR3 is TGTGCCAGCAGGATTAGCGGGAGCGCCTACGAGCAGTACTTC. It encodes CASRISGSAYEQYF.

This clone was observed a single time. CDR3 amino acids: CASSGLAGGKDEQFF. For the CDR3, the DNA is TGTGCCAGCAGTGGGCTAGCGGGAGGGAAAGATGAGCAGTTCTTC. This rearrangement joins TRBV2 to TRBJ2-1, with 12 positions matching TRBD2. The CDR3 contains 15 residues. V trimming: 4 bases; J trimming: 8 bases; junction bases outside the gene matches: 6. In germline, CDR1 is SNHLY, CDR2 FYNNEI.

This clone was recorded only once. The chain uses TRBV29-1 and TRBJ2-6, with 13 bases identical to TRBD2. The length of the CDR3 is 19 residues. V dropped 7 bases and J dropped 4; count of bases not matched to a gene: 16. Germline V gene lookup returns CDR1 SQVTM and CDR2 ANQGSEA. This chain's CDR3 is CSGRTSGREGNAGANVLTF. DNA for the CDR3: TGCAGCGGACGGACTAGCGGGAGAGAAGGGAATGCCGGGGCCAACGTCCTGACTTTC.

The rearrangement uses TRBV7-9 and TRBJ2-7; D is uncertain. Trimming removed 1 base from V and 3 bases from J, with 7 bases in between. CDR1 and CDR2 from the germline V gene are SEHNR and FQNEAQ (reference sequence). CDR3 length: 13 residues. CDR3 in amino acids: CASSLGLVYEQYF. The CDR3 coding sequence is TGTGCCAGCAGCTTAGGTTTAGTCTACGAGCAGTACTTC.